Below are 13 T cell receptor beta chains sequenced from a single sample in a study of T cells in Graves' hyperthyroidism and ophthalmopathy (dated by TCRdb to about 2019). The library was made by multiplex PCR. Data came from an Illumina HiSeq 2000. TCR beta CDR3 regions were amplified from RNA transcripts. For the first round of RT-PCR on the TCR CDR3, the HTBI primer set was used together with the Qiagen OneStep RT-PCR kit. The raw public data were reprocessed by TCRdb itself: fastp quality trimming at Q25, MiXCR clonotype calling, in-frame beta chains only. Rows with one shared CDR3 protein collapse into an entry with the most common genes and DNA. The sample contains 94,000 or so distinct CDR3 sequences, over 50% of them found a single time. Jointly, the top ten make up roughly 26% of the sample. The sample taken for sequencing was blood. Receptor source: a woman aged 35 to 49 with Graves' hyperthyroidism.

This clonotype has ten or more counts. The rearrangement uses TRBV9 and TRBJ2-5; 14 positions agree with TRBD2. Trimming cost V 3 bases and J 10 bases; bases outside gene matches: 8. The CDR3 runs to 15 residues. Germline loops: CDR1 SGDLS, CDR2 YYNGEE. The CDR3 bases are TGTGCCAGCAGCGAGGGACTAGCGGGAGACGAAGACCAGTACTTC. It translates to CASSEGLAGDEDQYF.

This clonotype came up many times. This chain uses TRBV2 with TRBJ1-5; D unresolved. The CDR3 contains 12 residues. V lost 5 bases, J lost 11 bases, and 13 bases lay in between. In germline, CDR1 is SNHLY, CDR2 FYNNEI. Here the CDR3 reads CASSRFIKSQHF. The CDR3 region has the DNA TGTGCCAGCAGTAGGTTCATCAAATCCCAGCATTTT.

To note about this clonotype: At one boundary the junction diverges from the germline segment, which might be a read error. The V gene is TRBV2, the J gene TRBJ2-6; tentatively, D is TRBD2 (8 bases). In germline, CDR1 is SNHLY, CDR2 FYNNEI. The length of the CDR3 is 12 residues. The CDR3 DNA reads TGTGCCATCTCGGGGGGGACAGCAGTGGAAGCTTTC. As protein: CAISGGTAVEAF.

The CDR3 loop is CAISGTGVYGYTF. CDR3 bases: TGTGCCATCAGCGGGACAGGGGTGTATGGCTACACCTTC. The chain joins TRBV10-3 to TRBJ1-2; 10 bases align to TRBD1. Trimming removed 6 bases from V and 5 bases from J; junction bases left unmatched: 3. Germline values: CDR1 ENHRY, CDR2 SYGVKD. CDR3 size: 13 residues.

In this sample, this clonotype turned up many times. The chain is built from TRBV29-1 and TRBJ2-5; TRBD1 matches 9 bases. Germline CDR1 is SQVTM and CDR2 is ANQGSEA. The trim removed 4 bases at V and 4 bases at J, leaving 10 bases unmatched. This CDR3 contains 15 residues. CDR3 protein: CSVATGTGFPETQYF. CDR3 in DNA: TGCAGCGTTGCGACCGGGACAGGGTTTCCAGAGACCCAGTACTTC.

As for this clonotype: Sequence at one end of the junction differs from germline and may be a read error. This chain links TRBV29-1 with TRBJ2-3; 7 nucleotides line up with TRBD2. Germline V gives CDR1 SQVTM, CDR2 ANQGSEA. This CDR3 spans 15 amino acids. The CDR3 loop reads CSVEFGGRGADAQYF. The CDR3, as DNA: TGCAGCGTTGAATTCGGCGGGAGAGGGGCAGATGCGCAGTATTTT.

As concerns this clonotype: At one boundary the junction diverges from the germline segment, which might be a read error. The chain joins TRBV7-9 to TRBJ2-5; a possible D gene is TRBD1 (5 bases). The germline V gene encodes CDR1 SEHNR and CDR2 FQNEAQ (reference sequence). The CDR3 is 11 residues long. CDR3 sequence (DNA): TGTGCCAGCAGCTTAGGGCAGGGTGCGGAATTC. Translating it yields CASSLGQGAEF.

This clonotype was counted at least ten times. The V call is TRBV7-3, the J call TRBJ1-1; D is unclear. This CDR3 is 13 amino acids long. Germline V CDR1 and CDR2: SGHTA, FQGTGA. Trimming removed 0 bases at V and 6 bases at J, with 8 bases between. Here the CDR3 reads CASSLTGIAEAFF. In DNA, the CDR3 is TGTGCCAGCAGCTTAACGGGGATCGCTGAAGCTTTCTTT.

The V and J genes are TRBV7-2 and TRBJ1-1, with D unclear. CDR1 is SGHTA, CDR2 FQGNSA, per germline. The CDR3 extends over 13 amino acids. Trimming shortened V by 2 bases and J by 6 bases, and 10 bases separated the two germline ends. The CDR3 bases are TGTGCCAGCAGCTTAAGGGAAAGGTCTGAAGCTTTCTTT. This gives the protein CASSLRERSEAFF.

J is TRBJ2-2 and V is TRBV24-1; 10 bases are shared with TRBD1. CDR1 KGHDR and CDR2 SFDVKD come from the germline V gene. There are 14 residues in the CDR3. Trimming at V came to 5 bases and at J to 6 bases, leaving 2 bases not matched to a gene. In DNA, the CDR3 is TGTGCCACCAGTGCCGGGACAGGGGCCGGGGAGCTGTTTTTT. This encodes CATSAGTGAGELFF.

The gene calls are TRBV7-9 and TRBJ1-2; D might be TRBD1 (5 bases). The CDR3 is 13 amino acids. The germline V gene encodes CDR1 SEHNR and CDR2 FQNEAQ (reference sequence). V lost 3 bases, J lost 5 bases, and 10 bases lay in between. The CDR3 sequence: CASSLTDPYGYTF. As DNA, the CDR3 is TGTGCCAGCAGCTTGACAGATCCTTATGGCTACACCTTC.

Many counts were recorded for this clonotype. The J gene is TRBJ1-5, the V gene TRBV20-1, with D perhaps TRBD1 (6 bases). Germline CDR1 DFQATT, CDR2 SNEGSKA (reference sequence). Trimming cost V 0 bases and J 7 bases, with 16 bases left between them. The CDR3 runs 15 residues. CDR3 nucleotide sequence: TGCAGTGCTAGAGATGGGAGGGGAGGGGGACAGCCCCAGCATTTT. Translating gives CSARDGRGGGQPQHF.

Concerning this clonotype itself: A much larger clonotype is one base distant, so this may be a read error. The chain is built from TRBV7-9 and TRBJ2-7; no clear D gene. CDR1 SEHNR and CDR2 FQNEAQ come from the germline V gene (reference sequence). This CDR3 spans 12 amino acids. This CDR3 reads CASSRIAYGQYF. In DNA, the CDR3 is TGTGCCAGCAGCCGCATCGCCTACGGGCAGTACTTC.